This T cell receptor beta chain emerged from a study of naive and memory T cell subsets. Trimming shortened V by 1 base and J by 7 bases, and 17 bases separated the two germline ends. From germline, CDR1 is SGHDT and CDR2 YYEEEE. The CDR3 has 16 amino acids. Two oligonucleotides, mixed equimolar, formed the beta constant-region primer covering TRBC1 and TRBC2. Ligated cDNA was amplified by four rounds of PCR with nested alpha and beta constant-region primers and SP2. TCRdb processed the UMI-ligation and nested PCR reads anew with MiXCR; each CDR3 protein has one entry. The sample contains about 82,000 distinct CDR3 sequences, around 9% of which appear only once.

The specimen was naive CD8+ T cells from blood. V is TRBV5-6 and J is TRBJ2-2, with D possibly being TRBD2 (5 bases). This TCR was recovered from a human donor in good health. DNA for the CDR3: TGTGCCAGCAGCTTGATGTTAACGGGGTCAATCGGGGAGCTGTTTTTT. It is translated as CASSLMLTGSIGELFF. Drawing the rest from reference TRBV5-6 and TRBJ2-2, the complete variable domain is DAGVTQSPTHLIKTRGQQVTLRCSPKSGHDTVSWYQQALGQGPQFIFQYYEEEERQRGNFPDRFSGHQFPNYSSELNVNALLLGDSALYLCASSLMLTGSIGELFFGEGSRLTVL.